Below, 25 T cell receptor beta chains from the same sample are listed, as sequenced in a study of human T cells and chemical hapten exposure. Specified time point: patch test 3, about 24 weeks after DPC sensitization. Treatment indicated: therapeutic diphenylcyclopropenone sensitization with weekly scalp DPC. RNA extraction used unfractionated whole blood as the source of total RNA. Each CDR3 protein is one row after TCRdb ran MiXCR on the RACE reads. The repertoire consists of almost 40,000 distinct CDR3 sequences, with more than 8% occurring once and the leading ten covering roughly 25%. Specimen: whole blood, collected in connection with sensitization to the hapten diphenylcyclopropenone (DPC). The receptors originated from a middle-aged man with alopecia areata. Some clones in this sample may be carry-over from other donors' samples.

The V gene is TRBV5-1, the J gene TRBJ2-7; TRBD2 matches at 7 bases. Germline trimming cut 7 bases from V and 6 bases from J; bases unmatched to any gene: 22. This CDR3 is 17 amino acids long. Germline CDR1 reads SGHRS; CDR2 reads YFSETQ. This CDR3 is CASAPSFGGNWGGEQYF. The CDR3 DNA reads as TGCGCCAGCGCACCCTCTTTTGGCGGCAACTGGGGGGGCGAGCAGTACTTC.

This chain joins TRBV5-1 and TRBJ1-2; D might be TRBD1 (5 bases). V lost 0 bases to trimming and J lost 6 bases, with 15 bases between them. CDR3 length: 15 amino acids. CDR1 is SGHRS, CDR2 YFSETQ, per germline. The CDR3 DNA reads TGCGCCAGCAGCTTGGATGGCCAGGGAGGTCATGGCTACACCTTC. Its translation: CASSLDGQGGHGYTF. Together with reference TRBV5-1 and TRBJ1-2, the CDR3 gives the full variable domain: KAGVTQTPRYLIKTRGQQVTLSCSPISGHRSVSWYQQTPGQGLQFLFEYFSETQRNKGNFPGRFSGRQFSNSRSEMNVSTLELGDSALYLCASSLDGQGGHGYTFGSGTRLTVV.

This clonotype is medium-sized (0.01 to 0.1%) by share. The CDR3 loop is CASSPPAKYYEQYF. The CDR3 bases are TGTGCCAGCTCACCACCTGCCAAATACTACGAGCAGTACTTC. This chain links TRBV18 with TRBJ2-7; D unresolved. Per the germline V gene, CDR1 is KGHSH and CDR2 is LQKENI. V was pared by 0 bases and J by 3 bases, with 9 bases between. This CDR3 comprises 14 residues.

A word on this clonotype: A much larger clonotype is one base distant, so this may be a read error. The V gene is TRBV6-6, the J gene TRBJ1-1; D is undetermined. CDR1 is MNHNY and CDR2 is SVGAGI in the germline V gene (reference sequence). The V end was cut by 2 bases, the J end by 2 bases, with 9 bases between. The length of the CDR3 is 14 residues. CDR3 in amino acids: CASSYVGSNTEAFF. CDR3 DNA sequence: TGTGCCAGCAGTTACGTGGGTAGCAACACTGAAGCTTTCTTT.

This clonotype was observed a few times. The CDR3 bases are TGTGCCAGCAGCCACAAGCGGGAGGGTTACAATGAGCAGTTCTTC. Translated, it gives CASSHKREGYNEQFF. V and J are TRBV5-4 and TRBJ2-1; 10 bases are shared with TRBD2. This CDR3 is built from 15 residues. Trimming removed 4 bases from V and 4 bases from J; junction bases left unmatched: 5. The germline CDR1 and CDR2 sequences are SGHNT and YYREEE (reference sequence).

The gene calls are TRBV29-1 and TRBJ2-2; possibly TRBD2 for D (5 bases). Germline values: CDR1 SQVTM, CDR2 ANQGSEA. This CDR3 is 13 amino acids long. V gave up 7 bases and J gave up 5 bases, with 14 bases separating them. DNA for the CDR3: TGCAGCGCCCTGGACTGGGGTACCGGGGAGCTGTTTTTT. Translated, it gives CSALDWGTGELFF.

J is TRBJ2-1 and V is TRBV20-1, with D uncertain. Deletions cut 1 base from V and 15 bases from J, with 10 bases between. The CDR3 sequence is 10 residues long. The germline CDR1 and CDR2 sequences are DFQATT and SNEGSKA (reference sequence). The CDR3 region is CSARAITPFF. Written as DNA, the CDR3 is TGCAGTGCTAGAGCTATCACACCGTTCTTC.

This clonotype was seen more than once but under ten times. Here the CDR3 DNA reads TGCAGTGCTAGAGATCAGAAAAGGGGATCAGATAGCAATCAGCCCCAGCATTTT. Translation gives CSARDQKRGSDSNQPQHF. The chain links TRBV20-1 to TRBJ1-5; TRBD1 is a possible D gene (5 bases). The CDR3 length is 18 residues. The germline V and J ends were trimmed by 0 bases and 0 bases, with 18 bases remaining between them. CDR1 and CDR2 from the germline V gene are DFQATT and SNEGSKA (reference sequence).

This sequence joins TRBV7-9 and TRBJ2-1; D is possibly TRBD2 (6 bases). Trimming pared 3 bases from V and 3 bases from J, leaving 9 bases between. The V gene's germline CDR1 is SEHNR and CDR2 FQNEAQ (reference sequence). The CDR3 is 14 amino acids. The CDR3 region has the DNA TGTGCCAGCAGCTTGACGGGAGTCTACAATGAGCAGTTCTTC. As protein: CASSLTGVYNEQFF.

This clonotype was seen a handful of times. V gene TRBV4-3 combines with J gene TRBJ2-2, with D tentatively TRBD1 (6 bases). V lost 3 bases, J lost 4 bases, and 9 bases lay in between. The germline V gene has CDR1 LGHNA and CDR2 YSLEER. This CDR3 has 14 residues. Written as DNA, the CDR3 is TGCGCCAGCAGCCAGCGAGGGGGCACCGGGGAGCTGTTTTTT. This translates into CASSQRGGTGELFF.

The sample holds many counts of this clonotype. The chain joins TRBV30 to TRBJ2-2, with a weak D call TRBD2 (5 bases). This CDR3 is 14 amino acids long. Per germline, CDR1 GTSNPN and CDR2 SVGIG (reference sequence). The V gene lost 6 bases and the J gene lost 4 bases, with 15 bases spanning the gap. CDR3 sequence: CACRRGLGTGELFF. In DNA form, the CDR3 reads TGTGCCTGCAGGAGAGGGTTGGGCACCGGGGAGCTGTTTTTT.

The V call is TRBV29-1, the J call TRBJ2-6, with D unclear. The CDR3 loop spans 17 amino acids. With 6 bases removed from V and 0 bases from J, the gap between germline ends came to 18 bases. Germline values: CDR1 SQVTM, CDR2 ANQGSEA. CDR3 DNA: TGCAGCGTAGGCCCCATTACCACCATCTCTGGGGCCAACGTCCTGACTTTC. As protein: CSVGPITTISGANVLTF. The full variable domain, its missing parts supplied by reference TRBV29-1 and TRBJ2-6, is SAVISQKPSRDICQRGTSLTIQCQVDSQVTMMFWYRQQPGQSLTLIATANQGSEATYESGFVIDKFPISRPNLTFSTLTVSNMSPEDSSIYLCSVGPITTISGANVLTFGAGSRLTVL.

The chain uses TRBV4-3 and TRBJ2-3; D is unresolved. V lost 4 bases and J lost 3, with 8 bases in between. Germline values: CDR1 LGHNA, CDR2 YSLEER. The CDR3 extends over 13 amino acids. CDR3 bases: TGCGCCAGCAGCCTAGAAGCGACAGATACGCAGTATTTT. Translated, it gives CASSLEATDTQYF.

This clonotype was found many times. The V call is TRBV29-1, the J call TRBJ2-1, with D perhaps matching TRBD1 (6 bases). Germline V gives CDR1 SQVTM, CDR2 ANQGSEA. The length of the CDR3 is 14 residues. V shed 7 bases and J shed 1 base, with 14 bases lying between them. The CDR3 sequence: CSASDSLSYNEQFF. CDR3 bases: TGCAGCGCCTCGGACAGTCTGTCCTACAATGAGCAGTTCTTC.

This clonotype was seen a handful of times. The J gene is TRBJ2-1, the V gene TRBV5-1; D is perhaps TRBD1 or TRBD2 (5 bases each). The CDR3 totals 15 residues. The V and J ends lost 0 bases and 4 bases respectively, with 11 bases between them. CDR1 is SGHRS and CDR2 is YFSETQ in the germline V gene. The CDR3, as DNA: TGCGCCAGCAGCTTGGGGGACGCGCTATACAATGAGCAGTTCTTC. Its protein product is CASSLGDALYNEQFF.

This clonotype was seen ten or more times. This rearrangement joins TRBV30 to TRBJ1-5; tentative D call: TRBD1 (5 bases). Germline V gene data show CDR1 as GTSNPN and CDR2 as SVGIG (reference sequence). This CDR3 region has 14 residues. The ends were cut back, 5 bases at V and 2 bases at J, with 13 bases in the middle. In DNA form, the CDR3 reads TGTGCCTGGTCCTCAGGGAGTGGCAATCAGCCCCAGCATTTT. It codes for CAWSSGSGNQPQHF.

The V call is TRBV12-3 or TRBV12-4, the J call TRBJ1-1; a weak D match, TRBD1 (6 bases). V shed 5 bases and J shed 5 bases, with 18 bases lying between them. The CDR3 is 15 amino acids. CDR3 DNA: TGTGCCAGCAGTCCCGGGGGCTTCGGTGGAACTGAAGCTTTCTTT. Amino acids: CASSPGGFGGTEAFF.

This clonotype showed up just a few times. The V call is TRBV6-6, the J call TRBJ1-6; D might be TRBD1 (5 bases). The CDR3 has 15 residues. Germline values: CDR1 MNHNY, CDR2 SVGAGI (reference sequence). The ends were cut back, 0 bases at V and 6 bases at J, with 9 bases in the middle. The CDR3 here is CASSYSPGTNSPLHF. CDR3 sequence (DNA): TGTGCCAGCAGTTACTCGCCAGGGACTAATTCACCCCTCCACTTT.

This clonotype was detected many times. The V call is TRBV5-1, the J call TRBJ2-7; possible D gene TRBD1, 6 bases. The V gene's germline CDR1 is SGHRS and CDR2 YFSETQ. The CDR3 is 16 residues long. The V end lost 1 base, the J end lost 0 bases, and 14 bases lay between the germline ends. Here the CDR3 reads CASSLPGQSTSYEQYF. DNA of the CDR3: TGCGCCAGCAGCTTGCCCGGACAGAGTACCTCCTACGAGCAGTACTTC. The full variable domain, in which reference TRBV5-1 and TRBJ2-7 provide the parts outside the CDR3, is KAGVTQTPRYLIKTRGQQVTLSCSPISGHRSVSWYQQTPGQGLQFLFEYFSETQRNKGNFPGRFSGRQFSNSRSEMNVSTLELGDSALYLCASSLPGQSTSYEQYFGPGTRLTVT.

CDR3 bases: TGCAGCGTTAAAAGGGGAGAAGAGACCCAGTACTTC. Translating it yields CSVKRGEETQYF. This chain links TRBV29-1 with TRBJ2-5, with D possibly called TRBD1 or TRBD2 (5 bases each). Germline assignment: CDR1 SQVTM and CDR2 ANQGSEA. With 5 bases removed from V and 3 bases from J, the gap between germline ends came to 10 bases. The CDR3 extends over 12 amino acids.

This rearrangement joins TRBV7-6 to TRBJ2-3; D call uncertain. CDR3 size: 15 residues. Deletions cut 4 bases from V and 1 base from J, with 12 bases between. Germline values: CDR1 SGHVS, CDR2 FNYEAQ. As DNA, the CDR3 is TGTGCCAGCAGCTCTTCGGCGGAACGCACAGATACGCAGTATTTT. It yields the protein CASSSSAERTDTQYF.

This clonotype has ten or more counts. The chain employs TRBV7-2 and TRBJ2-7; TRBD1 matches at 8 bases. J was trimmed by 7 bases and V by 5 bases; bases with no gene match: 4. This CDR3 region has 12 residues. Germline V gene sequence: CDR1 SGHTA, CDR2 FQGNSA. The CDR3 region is CASSLQGDEQYF. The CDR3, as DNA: TGTGCCAGCAGCCTACAGGGGGATGAGCAGTACTTC.

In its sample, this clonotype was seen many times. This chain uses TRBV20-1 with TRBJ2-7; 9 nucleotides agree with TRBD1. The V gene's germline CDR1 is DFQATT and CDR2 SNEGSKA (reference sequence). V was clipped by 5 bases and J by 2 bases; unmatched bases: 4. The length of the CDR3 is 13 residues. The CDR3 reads CSAGTGNTYEQYF. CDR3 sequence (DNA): TGCAGTGCTGGGACAGGGAACACCTACGAGCAGTACTTC.

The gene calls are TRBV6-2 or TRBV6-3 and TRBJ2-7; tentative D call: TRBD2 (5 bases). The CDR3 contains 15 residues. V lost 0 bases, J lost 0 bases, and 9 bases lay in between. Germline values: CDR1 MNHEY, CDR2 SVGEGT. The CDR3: CASSYSRVYSYEQYF. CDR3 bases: TGTGCCAGCAGTTACTCGAGGGTATACTCCTACGAGCAGTACTTC.

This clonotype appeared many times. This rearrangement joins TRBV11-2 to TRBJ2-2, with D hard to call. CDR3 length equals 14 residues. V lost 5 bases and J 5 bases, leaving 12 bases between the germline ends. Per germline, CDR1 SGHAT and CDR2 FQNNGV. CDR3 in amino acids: CASSPQKRTGELFF. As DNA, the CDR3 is TGTGCCAGCAGCCCCCAGAAAAGGACCGGGGAGCTGTTTTTT.